This TCR beta chain originates from a study of blood T cells in healthy people across ages. CDR3 length: 13 amino acids. Trimming shortened V by 7 bases and J by 0 bases, and 12 bases separated the two germline ends. Per germline, CDR1 SQVTM and CDR2 ANQGSEA. Every donor contributed around 10 milliliters of peripheral blood by blood draw. Points from the study as a whole: The study regarded diversity estimates from one million T cells as underestimates.

Primers used in a second PCR of about 6 to 11 cycles were a sample-barcoded 5' primer and a J-beta primer mix. TCRdb reprocessed the 5' RACE reads via MiXCR and lists one record per CDR3 protein. The sample includes about 640,000 distinct CDR3 sequences, approximately 50% of them seen just once. With respect to this clonotype: Its specificity is not known.

Input material: blood. This receptor was taken from a man aged 60 to 69 in good health. The chain links TRBV29-1 to TRBJ2-5, with D possibly being TRBD1 or TRBD2 (5 bases each). CDR3 loop: CSARDQNQETQYF. CDR3 bases: TGCAGCGCCCGGGACCAAAACCAAGAGACCCAGTACTTC.